This T cell receptor (beta chain) was profiled in a study of T cells in Graves' hyperthyroidism and ophthalmopathy. Study-wide results and caveats: Ophthalmopathy was separated from stable hyperthyroidism by a 13 V-J model. Peripheral blood also featured most of the thyroid clonotypes expanded above 0.001.

Graves' hyperthyroidism was deemed stable absent ophthalmopathy progression within 18 months. Newly diagnosed hyperthyroidism, duration under 2 months, in patients aged 18 to 65. V lost 4 bases and J 0 bases, leaving 7 bases between the germline ends. The CDR3 spans 12 residues. The germline V gene encodes CDR1 SQVTM and CDR2 ANQGSEA. Amplification of TCR beta CDR3 regions was performed using RNA transcripts as template. HTBI primers were the set used in a first-round RT-PCR of the TCR CDR3. TCRdb re-derived calls from the multiplex PCR reads in MiXCR, one entry per CDR3 protein. The sample has approximately 46,000 distinct CDR3 sequences, more than 40% seen once. Notes on this clonotype: Its antigen is not known.

J is TRBJ2-7 and V is TRBV29-1; D not resolved. This clonotype was obtained from a woman aged 45 to 65 with Graves' hyperthyroidism. Sequencing was carried out using peripheral blood or thyroid tissue (not recorded which). The DNA of the CDR3 is TGCAGCGTTGGAGACATCTCCTACGAGCAGTACTTC. Its translation: CSVGDISYEQYF.